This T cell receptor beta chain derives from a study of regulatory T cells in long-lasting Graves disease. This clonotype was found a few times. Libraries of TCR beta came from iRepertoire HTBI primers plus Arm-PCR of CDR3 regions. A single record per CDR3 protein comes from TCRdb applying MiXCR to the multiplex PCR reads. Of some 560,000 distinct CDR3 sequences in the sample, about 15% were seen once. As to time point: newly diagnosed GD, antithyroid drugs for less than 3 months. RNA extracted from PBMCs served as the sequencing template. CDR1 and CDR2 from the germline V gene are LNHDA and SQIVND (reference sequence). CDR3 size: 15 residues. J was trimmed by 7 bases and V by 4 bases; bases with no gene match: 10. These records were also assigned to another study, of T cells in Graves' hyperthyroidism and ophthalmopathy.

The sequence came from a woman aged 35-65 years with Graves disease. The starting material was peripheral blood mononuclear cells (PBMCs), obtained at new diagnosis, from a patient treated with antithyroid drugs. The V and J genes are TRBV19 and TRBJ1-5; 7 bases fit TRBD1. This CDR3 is CASSSPTGRQQPQHF. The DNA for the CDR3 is TGTGCCAGTAGTAGCCCGACAGGGCGGCAACAGCCCCAGCATTTT.